A single sample is the source of the 21 T cell receptor beta chains below, sequenced in a study of blood T cell repertoires in COVID-19. Sequencing was performed with immunoSEQ multiplex PCR; in TCRdb, only in-frame clones are kept and a portion is missing. The sample has approximately 220,000 clones; 80% to 90% are singletons. The material sequenced was PBMCs or T cells enriched from blood (not recorded which). These TCRs come from a woman aged 45-65 years who had been exposed to COVID-19.

V is TRBV19 and J is TRBJ1-5; 8 bases fit TRBD1. The CDR3 contains 15 residues. CDR1 is LNHDA, CDR2 SQIVND, per germline (reference sequence). With V trimmed by 3 bases and J by 6 bases, 7 bases remained unmatched. The CDR3 protein is CASSIPRTGGQPQHF. CDR3 in DNA: TGTGCCAGTAGTATTCCCAGAACAGGGGGTCAGCCCCAGCATTTT.

CDR3 bases: TGTGCCAGCAGGGATCGGACAGGGAACACTGAAGCTTTCTTT. It translates to CASRDRTGNTEAFF. The rearrangement links TRBV6-1 to TRBJ1-1, with 7 bases that match TRBD1. V shed 6 bases and J 1 base; nucleotides not matched to a gene: 5. The CDR3 extends over 14 amino acids. The V gene's germline CDR1 is MNHNS and CDR2 SASEGT.

This rearrangement joins TRBV30 to TRBJ2-2; D possibly corresponds to TRBD1 (6 bases). CDR3 length equals 14 residues. The V end lost 4 bases, the J end lost 1 base, and 10 bases lay between the germline ends. Germline V gives CDR1 GTSNPN, CDR2 SVGIG (reference sequence). This chain's CDR3 is CAWNRQVNTGELFF. DNA of the CDR3: TGTGCCTGGAATCGACAGGTGAACACCGGGGAGCTGTTTTTT.

The V gene is TRBV6-5, the J gene TRBJ2-2; D not resolved. The CDR3 contains 13 residues. V lost 6 bases and J 4 bases, leaving 9 bases between the germline ends. Germline CDR1 and CDR2: MNHEY and SVGAGI. CDR3 coding DNA: TGTGCCAGCAGCGATAGTCCCACCGGGGAGCTGTTTTTT. It specifies CASSDSPTGELFF.

In this sample, this clone turned up once. The chain employs TRBV13 and TRBJ2-3; TRBD1 matches at 8 bases. This CDR3 comprises 15 residues. V dropped 3 bases and J dropped 1; count of bases not matched to a gene: 3. The V gene's germline CDR1 is PRHDT and CDR2 FYEKMQ (reference sequence). The CDR3 DNA follows: TGTGCCAGCAGCTTCCGGACAGGGCGCACAGATACGCAGTATTTT. Translation gives CASSFRTGRTDTQYF.

The chain recombines TRBV21-1 with TRBJ1-3; the tabulated D call, TRBD1, remains unverified against the DNA. TRBV21-1 is classified as a pseudogene. This CDR3 spans 14 amino acids. The CDR3 protein is CASTGTASGNTIYF. The CDR3 bases are TGTGCCAGCACTGGGACAGCCTCTGGAAACACCATATATTTT.

This clone was observed a handful of times. V usage is TRBV10-3 and J usage is TRBJ2-1; the match to TRBD1 covers 10 bases. Germline V gene data show CDR1 as ENHRY and CDR2 as SYGVKD. This CDR3 spans 15 amino acids. Unmatched junction bases numbered 5, after V lost 6 bases and J lost 3 bases. The CDR3 spells CAISPTGGSYNEQFF. As DNA, the CDR3 is TGTGCCATCAGCCCGACAGGGGGCAGCTACAATGAGCAGTTCTTC.

Regarding this clone: This specimen includes other DNA sequences encoding the same CDR3. The chain joins TRBV6-1 to TRBJ1-2; D unresolved. This CDR3 is built from 13 residues. Trimming removed 0 bases at V and 5 bases at J, with 7 bases between. CDR1 is MNHNS and CDR2 is SASEGT in the germline V gene. CDR3 coding DNA: TGTGCCAGCAGTGAAGCCGGAGGATATGGCTACACCTTC. Protein: CASSEAGGYGYTF.

The rearrangement links TRBV29-1 to TRBJ1-1; TRBD1 matches 7 bases. Looked up from germline, CDR1 is SQVTM and CDR2 is ANQGSEA. J gave up 5 bases and V 6 bases, and 6 bases lay outside the gene matches. This CDR3 has 12 amino acids. CDR3 residues: CSVGTARTEAFF. The CDR3, as DNA: TGCAGCGTCGGGACAGCCCGGACTGAAGCTTTCTTT. The variable domain in full, completed from reference TRBV29-1 and TRBJ1-1, reads SAVISQKPSRDICQRGTSLTIQCQVDSQVTMMFWYRQQPGQSLTLIATANQGSEATYESGFVIDKFPISRPNLTFSTLTVSNMSPEDSSIYLCSVGTARTEAFFGQGTRLTVV.

The rearrangement links TRBV9 to TRBJ1-4; D possibly corresponds to TRBD1 (5 bases). Trimming removed 4 bases from V and 8 bases from J, with 18 bases in between. The CDR3 loop spans 15 amino acids. Germline V gene sequence: CDR1 SGDLS, CDR2 YYNGEE. CDR3 in DNA: TGTGCCAGCAGCCTCATTGGTCGGGGGGACGAAAAACTGTTTTTT. Protein: CASSLIGRGDEKLFF.

This clone was detected only once. V gene TRBV5-4 combines with J gene TRBJ1-6, with 7 bases fitting TRBD1. This CDR3 has 15 amino acids. Trimming took 3 bases from V and 9 from J; bases not matched to a gene: 9. Germline CDR1 reads SGHNT; CDR2 reads YYREEE (reference sequence). CDR3 nucleotides: TGTGCCAGCAGCTCGGAGACAGGGTTAACTTCACCCCTCCACTTT. Translation: CASSSETGLTSPLHF.

V usage is TRBV3-1 (or the pseudogene TRBV3-2) and J usage is TRBJ1-1, with D possibly TRBD1 on 5 matching bases. CDR1 is LGHDT, CDR2 YNNKEL, per germline (reference sequence). Trimming removed 5 bases from V and 1 base from J, with 8 bases in between. The CDR3 runs to 13 residues. The CDR3, as DNA: TGTGCCAGCAGCTTTACAGGGAACACTGAAGCTTTCTTT. Protein product: CASSFTGNTEAFF.

The V gene is TRBV6-5, the J gene TRBJ1-3; D is possibly TRBD1 (5 bases). This CDR3 contains 13 residues. V shed 5 bases and J shed 4 bases, with 9 bases lying between them. The germline V gene encodes CDR1 MNHEY and CDR2 SVGAGI. CDR3 sequence: CASSPRGGNTIYF. The CDR3 bases are TGTGCCAGCAGTCCCCGGGGGGGAAACACCATATATTTT.

The V and J genes are TRBV5-1 and TRBJ2-7; D is perhaps TRBD1 (6 bases). Germline CDR1 reads SGHRS; CDR2 reads YFSETQ. The germline V and J ends were trimmed by 4 bases and 0 bases, with 11 bases remaining between them. The CDR3 loop spans 14 amino acids. CDR3 coding DNA: TGCGCCAGCAGCGTCGGGGACAACTCCTACGAGCAGTACTTC. Its translation is CASSVGDNSYEQYF.

The CDR3 sequence is CASSIRTSRSTDTQYF. Written as DNA, the CDR3 is TGTGCCAGTAGTATCCGGACTAGCCGGAGCACAGATACGCAGTATTTT. This chain joins TRBV19 and TRBJ2-3; 8 bases are a match to TRBD2. The CDR3 consists of 16 residues. Germline loops: CDR1 LNHDA, CDR2 SQIVND (reference sequence). V lost 3 bases and J lost 0; bases outside the gene matches: 5.

The J gene is TRBJ1-2, the V gene TRBV5-4; weak D call: TRBD1 (5 bases). CDR1 SGHNT and CDR2 YYREEE come from the germline V gene (reference sequence). This CDR3 contains 16 residues. The germline V and J ends were trimmed by 0 bases and 1 base, with 13 bases remaining between them. CDR3 nucleotides: TGTGCCAGCAGCTTGGTTGGAAGGGGCCATAACTATGGCTACACCTTC. Its translation: CASSLVGRGHNYGYTF.

This clone was detected ten times or more. This chain uses TRBV7-3 with TRBJ2-3, with D possibly TRBD2 on 7 matching bases. V lost 4 bases and J lost 0, with 11 bases in between. Germline V gene lookup returns CDR1 SGHTA and CDR2 FQGTGA. CDR3 length: 15 amino acids. The CDR3 nucleotides are TGTGCCAGCAGCTCCGGGGGGCTTAGCACAGATACGCAGTATTTT. This sequence encodes CASSSGGLSTDTQYF.

This clone was recorded only once. V usage is TRBV29-1 and J usage is TRBJ1-2, with TRBD1 identical over 10 bases. The CDR3 loop spans 14 amino acids. Looked up from germline, CDR1 is SQVTM and CDR2 is ANQGSEA. V shed 7 bases, J shed 3 bases, and the junction held 8 bases outside the gene matches. The DNA for the CDR3 is TGCAGCGGCGGTACCGGGACAGGGGACTATGGCTACACCTTC. This sequence encodes CSGGTGTGDYGYTF.

The V call is TRBV18, the J call TRBJ2-3; D remains unclear. Trimming pared 1 base from V and 4 bases from J, leaving 12 bases between. CDR3 size: 15 residues. Germline CDR1 is KGHSH and CDR2 is LQKENI. CDR3: CASSPQRGSADTQYF. Here the CDR3 DNA reads TGTGCCAGCTCACCACAAAGAGGTAGTGCAGATACGCAGTATTTT.

This sequence joins TRBV19 and TRBJ2-7, with D perhaps matching TRBD1 (6 bases). Trimming removed 8 bases from V and 2 bases from J, with 16 bases in between. The CDR3 has 14 residues. The V gene's germline CDR1 is LNHDA and CDR2 SQIVND (reference sequence). The CDR3 DNA reads as TGTGCCAGTTCCCGGACAGTGGGGGCCTACGAGCAGTACTTC. It encodes CASSRTVGAYEQYF. Full variable domain (missing parts from reference TRBV19 and TRBJ2-7): DGGITQSPKYLFRKEGQNVTLSCEQNLNHDAMYWYRQDPGQGLRLIYYSQIVNDFQKGDIAEGYSVSREKKESFPLTVTSAQKNPTAFYLCASSRTVGAYEQYFGPGTRLTVT.

CDR3 residues: CASSLGDRGRRYGYTF. The CDR3 coding sequence is TGCGCCAGCAGCCTCGGGGACAGGGGACGGCGTTATGGCTACACCTTC. The J gene is TRBJ1-2, the V gene TRBV4-3; 10 bases match TRBD1. The CDR3 is 16 residues long. The germline CDR1 and CDR2 sequences are LGHNA and YSLEER. Unmatched junction bases numbered 10, after V lost 4 bases and J lost 5 bases.